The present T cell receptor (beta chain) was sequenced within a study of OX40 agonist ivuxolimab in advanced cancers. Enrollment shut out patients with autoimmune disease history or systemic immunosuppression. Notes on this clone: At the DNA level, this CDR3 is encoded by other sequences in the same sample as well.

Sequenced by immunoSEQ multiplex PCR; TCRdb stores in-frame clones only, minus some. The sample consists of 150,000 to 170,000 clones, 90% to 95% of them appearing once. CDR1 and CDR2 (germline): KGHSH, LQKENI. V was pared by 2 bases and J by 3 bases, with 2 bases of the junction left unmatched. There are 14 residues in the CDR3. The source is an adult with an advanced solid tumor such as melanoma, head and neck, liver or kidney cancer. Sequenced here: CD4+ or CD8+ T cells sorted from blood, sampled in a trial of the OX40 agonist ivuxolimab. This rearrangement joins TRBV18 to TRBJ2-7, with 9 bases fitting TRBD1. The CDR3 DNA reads TGTGCCAGCTCACCAAGACAGGGGGGCTACGAGCAGTACTTC. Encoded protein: CASSPRQGGYEQYF.